The T cell receptor beta chain described here comes from a study of shared clonotypes between healthy human individuals. Germline values: CDR1 LGHNA, CDR2 YSLEER. The CDR3 runs to 18 residues. Trimming cost V 0 bases and J 0 bases, with 15 bases left between them. Several immunoSEQ 96-well plates shared each subset's DNA, each plate a replicate. Method: immunoSEQ multiplex PCR; TCRdb's copy keeps in-frame clones and lacks some. This sample has some 900,000 clones, with 70% to 85% found just once. Concerning this clone itself: Its antigen remains unidentified.

Overall study findings and caveats: Specimens sampled were limited to blood, with tissue repertoires likely differing.

This rearrangement joins TRBV4-3 to TRBJ2-1, with D possibly being TRBD1 or TRBD2 (6 bases each). The sample taken for sequencing was memory CD4+ T cells sorted from blood. As for subset: CD45RA-negative fraction. This TCR was recovered from a man aged 18 to 30 in good health. The CDR3 DNA follows: TGCGCCAGCAGCCAAGAGTCTGGGGGGCGGAGCTCCTACAATGAGCAGTTCTTC. This sequence encodes CASSQESGGRSSYNEQFF.